One and the same sample provided the 15 T cell receptor beta chains below, sequenced in a study of OX40 agonist ivuxolimab in advanced cancers. Here immunoSEQ multiplex PCR was the method, and the copy in TCRdb shows in-frame clones only, minus some. The data hold approximately 44,000 clones, with roughly 88% observed a single time. The sequenced sample was CD4+ or CD8+ T cells sorted from blood, obtained in a trial of the OX40 agonist ivuxolimab. These receptors all stem from an adult with an advanced solid tumor such as melanoma, head and neck, liver or kidney cancer.

DNA of the CDR3: TGTGCCAGCAGCGACACGGCGGGACAAAGCTACGAGCAGTACTTC. Its protein is CASSDTAGQSYEQYF. The chain combines TRBV5-6 with TRBJ2-7; D tentatively reads TRBD1 or TRBD2 (6 bases each). This CDR3 has 15 residues. Per the germline V gene, CDR1 is SGHDT and CDR2 is YYEEEE. V lost 4 bases, J lost 3 bases, and 17 bases lay in between. Full variable domain (missing parts from reference TRBV5-6 and TRBJ2-7): DAGVTQSPTHLIKTRGQQVTLRCSPKSGHDTVSWYQQALGQGPQFIFQYYEEEERQRGNFPDRFSGHQFPNYSSELNVNALLLGDSALYLCASSDTAGQSYEQYFGPGTRLTVT.

V gene TRBV7-2 combines with J gene TRBJ2-7; the D gene is possibly TRBD1 (5 bases). The CDR3 spans 12 residues. Germline lookup yields CDR1 SGHTA and CDR2 FQGNSA. V dropped 4 bases and J dropped 2 bases, with 6 bases sitting between them. The CDR3 spells CASSWGTYEQYF. In nucleotides, the CDR3 is TGTGCCAGCAGCTGGGGCACCTACGAGCAGTACTTC.

The V and J genes are TRBV13 and TRBJ2-2; D gene ambiguous. CDR3 length: 15 amino acids. Per the germline V gene, CDR1 is PRHDT and CDR2 is FYEKMQ (reference sequence). V was pared by 2 bases and J by 1 base, with 8 bases between. CDR3 protein: CASSLRGKNTGELFF. In nucleotides, the CDR3 is TGTGCCAGCAGCTTAAGAGGAAAGAACACCGGGGAGCTGTTTTTT.

CDR3 nucleotides: TGTGCCAGCAGCCGGACGAGCTCTGGAAACACCATATATTTT. Its translation is CASSRTSSGNTIYF. J is TRBJ1-3 and V is TRBV6-6, with no clear D. The CDR3 contains 14 residues. With 6 bases removed from V and 0 bases from J, the gap between germline ends came to 9 bases. Per germline, CDR1 MNHNY and CDR2 SVGAGI (reference sequence).

The chain uses TRBV7-9 and TRBJ2-3; D may match TRBD1 or TRBD2 (5 bases each). This CDR3 has 13 amino acids. V lost 8 bases to trimming and J lost 1 base, with 10 bases between them. Germline V gene data show CDR1 as SEHNR and CDR2 as FQNEAQ (reference sequence). The CDR3 is CASYGTRTDTQYF. Here the CDR3 DNA reads TGTGCCAGCTATGGGACCCGCACAGATACGCAGTATTTT.

V gene TRBV6-1 combines with J gene TRBJ1-1; possibly TRBD1 for D (5 bases). V was clipped by 8 bases and J by 5 bases, with 18 bases between them. Germline V lookup: CDR1 MNHNS, CDR2 SASEGT. This CDR3 comprises 14 residues. The CDR3 DNA sequence: TGTGCCAGCGGGTTCGGGGGGATGGGTACTGAAGCTTTCTTT. This encodes CASGFGGMGTEAFF.

The V gene is TRBV18, the J gene TRBJ2-7, with 7 bases aligning to TRBD2. V lost 6 bases to trimming and J lost 1 base; unmatched junction nucleotides: 9. The CDR3 totals 15 residues. CDR1 is KGHSH, CDR2 LQKENI, per germline. CDR3 in DNA: TGTGCCAGCTCCCCCGACACTAGCGTTTCCTACGAGCAGTACTTC. It yields the protein CASSPDTSVSYEQYF.

This chain joins TRBV5-4 and TRBJ1-1, with D possibly matching TRBD1 (5 bases). Germline CDR1 and CDR2: SGHNT and YYREEE (reference sequence). The CDR3 length is 11 residues. The germline V and J ends were trimmed by 5 bases and 7 bases, with 9 bases remaining between them. CDR3 amino acids: CASRGGGEAFF. The CDR3 coding sequence is TGTGCCAGCAGGGGGGGTGGTGAAGCTTTCTTT.

The rearrangement links TRBV7-2 to TRBJ1-5, with 7 bases that match TRBD1. The CDR3 extends over 15 amino acids. Per the germline V gene, CDR1 is SGHTA and CDR2 is FQGNSA. V shed 2 bases and J 4 bases; nucleotides not matched to a gene: 5. The CDR3 is CASSLRDSENQPQHF. Written as DNA, the CDR3 is TGTGCCAGCAGCTTACGGGACAGCGAAAATCAGCCCCAGCATTTT.

This chain links TRBV30 with TRBJ2-3; 11 bases align to TRBD2. This CDR3 spans 14 amino acids. From germline, CDR1 is GTSNPN and CDR2 SVGIG (reference sequence). Trimming removed 6 bases from V and 7 bases from J; junction bases left unmatched: 9. The CDR3 protein is CACPGSGRANTQYF. CDR3 bases: TGTGCCTGCCCGGGTAGCGGGAGGGCAAATACGCAGTATTTT.

This sequence joins TRBV5-1 and TRBJ2-7; 9 nucleotides line up with TRBD1. The CDR3 runs 18 residues. The V segment lost 4 bases and the J segment 5 bases; nucleotides outside the gene matches: 19. The germline V gene has CDR1 SGHRS and CDR2 YFSETQ. The CDR3 DNA follows: TGCGCCAGCAGCCCGCTGCCGGGACAGGGAGGAGGTTCTGACGAGCAGTACTTC. Its protein product is CASSPLPGQGGGSDEQYF. The variable domain in full, completed from reference TRBV5-1 and TRBJ2-7, reads KAGVTQTPRYLIKTRGQQVTLSCSPISGHRSVSWYQQTPGQGLQFLFEYFSETQRNKGNFPGRFSGRQFSNSRSEMNVSTLELGDSALYLCASSPLPGQGGGSDEQYFGPGTRLTVT.

The rearrangement links TRBV6-1 to TRBJ1-2; 9 bases agree with TRBD1. Germline trimming cut 2 bases from V and 8 bases from J; bases unmatched to any gene: 3. CDR1 and CDR2 (germline): MNHNS, SASEGT. This CDR3 has 13 residues. CDR3 sequence reads: CASSENRGHGYTF. In DNA form, the CDR3 reads TGTGCCAGCAGTGAAAACAGGGGGCACGGCTACACCTTC.

As to this clone: The same CDR3 also results from other DNA sequences found in this sample. V and J are TRBV5-1 and TRBJ2-1; TRBD2 matches 12 bases. The CDR3 runs to 15 residues. V lost 4 bases, J lost 5 bases, and 4 bases stayed unmatched. The germline V gene encodes CDR1 SGHRS and CDR2 YFSETQ. CDR3 region: CASSNGLAGNNEQFF. The DNA for the CDR3 is TGCGCCAGCAGCAACGGACTAGCGGGGAACAATGAGCAGTTCTTC. Full variable domain (missing parts from reference TRBV5-1 and TRBJ2-1): KAGVTQTPRYLIKTRGQQVTLSCSPISGHRSVSWYQQTPGQGLQFLFEYFSETQRNKGNFPGRFSGRQFSNSRSEMNVSTLELGDSALYLCASSNGLAGNNEQFFGPGTRLTVL.

The rearrangement joins TRBV4-3 to TRBJ1-5; TRBD1 matches 12 bases. V shed 3 bases and J 0 bases; nucleotides not matched to a gene: 3. The CDR3 covers 17 residues. Germline V gene sequence: CDR1 LGHNA, CDR2 YSLEER. Written as DNA, the CDR3 is TGCGCCAGCAGCCAGGGGACAGGGGGCTTTAGCAATCAGCCCCAGCATTTT. Translation: CASSQGTGGFSNQPQHF.

This rearrangement joins TRBV11-2 to TRBJ1-1; D might be TRBD1 (5 bases). V was cut by 4 bases and J by 11 bases, with 11 bases left in between. The length of the CDR3 is 11 residues. Germline assignment: CDR1 SGHAT and CDR2 FQNNGV. The CDR3 bases are TGTGCCAGCAGCTCCCAGGGTTGGGCTTTCTTT. This gives the protein CASSSQGWAFF.